The sequence of this T cell receptor beta chain was determined in a study of identical twins. After template switching added a universal primer site, the resulting cDNA carried unique molecular identifiers. TCRdb re-called the 5' RACE reads with MiXCR, one entry per CDR3 protein. The sample includes a few hundred thousand distinct CDR3 sequences, nearly 10% seen only once; the top ten take 3%. Germline CDR1 is SGHRS and CDR2 is YFSETQ. This CDR3 region has 14 residues. The germline V and J ends were trimmed by 0 bases and 4 bases, with 7 bases remaining between them. The study, taken as a whole, reports: For out-of-frame beta sequences, excess twin sharing was weaker.

This clonotype was seen ten or more times. No antigen is known for it. A further study also used this sample, focusing on yellow fever vaccine responses in identical twins.

Material for sequencing was PBMCs. This receptor was identified in a young woman in good health. V is TRBV5-1 and J is TRBJ2-2; D is uncertain. DNA of the CDR3: TGCGCCAGCAGCTTGGCCCTATCCACCGGGGAGCTGTTTTTT. Its translation is CASSLALSTGELFF.